This TCR beta chain was found in a study of blood T cell repertoires in COVID-19. Germline trimming cut 5 bases from V and 4 bases from J; bases unmatched to any gene: 8. From germline, CDR1 is MDHEN and CDR2 SYDVKM. The CDR3 length is 15 residues. TCRdb's copy holds only in-frame clones and misses some; the assay was immunoSEQ multiplex PCR. The repertoire has some 150,000 clones, around four fifths of them found once; the top ten carry 2.2%. The receptor's source is a man between 65 and 85 years old with acute or convalescent COVID-19. This sequence joins TRBV28 and TRBJ1-1; 9 bases agree with TRBD1. The specimen sequenced was peripheral blood. The CDR3 is CASSRNRGRVTEAFF. The CDR3 DNA is TGTGCCAGCAGTCGGAACAGGGGGCGGGTCACTGAAGCTTTCTTT.